This record covers a single T cell receptor (beta chain). The authors' processing: Using reference gene primer amplification, nucleated cell counts were estimated. The method was immunoSEQ multiplex PCR; TCRdb's version includes in-frame clones alone and lacks a portion of them. Clone size and V and J calls were adopted from that table, with D and trimming inferred from the DNA. The sample contains 500,000 or so clones, around 90% of which appear only once. The CDR3 length is 12 residues. CDR1 and CDR2 from the germline V gene are GTSNPN and SVGIG (reference sequence). V lost 0 bases, J lost 7 bases, and 9 bases lay in between. This entry belongs to a study of blood T cell repertoires in COVID-19. Study details: T cells, B-cell-depleted T cells, or PBMCs provided the cDNA or gDNA that served as material.

Participants spanned ages roughly 18 to 95 years and resided in 20 to 30 US areas. All recovered Cohort 3 donors got two negative PCRs, got clearance, or saw symptom resolution. This clonotype was sampled from a woman aged 18-30 years who had recovered from COVID-19. The rearrangement joins TRBV30 to TRBJ1-2; D possibly corresponds to TRBD1 (6 bases). The material sequenced was PBMCs or T cells enriched from blood (not recorded which). This CDR3 reads CAWSVTGTGYTF. Written as DNA, the CDR3 is TGTGCCTGGAGTGTAACAGGGACTGGCTACACCTTC.